The sequence of this T cell receptor (beta chain) was determined in a study of T-cell reconstitution after alpha-beta-depleted transplantation in children. Study-level findings and limits: Hyperexpanded clones declined; after one year, newly produced T cells mostly supplied diversity. Surviving recipient T cells and thymic progenitors underlay high day-60 TCRbeta diversity in some patients.

There are a few counts of this clonotype. What it recognizes is unknown. The CDR3 runs 17 residues. The V gene's germline CDR1 is MNHEY and CDR2 SMNVEV (reference sequence). Trimming removed 2 bases at V and 0 bases at J, with 15 bases between. Unique molecular identifiers were used to barcode this TCRbeta library. TCRdb itself ran the PCR reads through MiXCR, one entry per CDR3 protein. The sample includes approximately 85,000 distinct CDR3 sequences, approximately 14% of them seen just once. Specimen: PBMCs, mostly from graft donor cells, collected 180 days after TCRalphabeta/CD19-depleted stem cell transplant. This TCR derives from a male patient aged 2-9 years who had a stem cell transplant for acute lymphoblastic leukemia, so the T cells may come from the graft donor. This chain connects TRBV27 to TRBJ2-3; possible D gene TRBD2, 6 bases. The CDR3 spells CASSLRLRRGSTDTQYF. DNA of the CDR3: TGTGCCAGCAGTTTAAGGTTGCGCCGGGGGAGCACAGATACGCAGTATTTT.